This T cell receptor (beta chain) is from a study of T cells of healthy individuals. TCRdb re-analysed the 5' RACE reads in MiXCR, keeping a single row per CDR3 protein. The top ten hold more than 5.5% of the sample, which has 90,000 to 100,000 distinct CDR3 sequences, approximately 15% seen once. This receptor was obtained from a human donor in good health.

This CDR3 is CASSLENEQFF. The CDR3 nucleotides are TGCGCCAGCAGCTTGGAGAATGAGCAGTTCTTC. The chain links TRBV5-1 to TRBJ2-1; D is ambiguous. The V and J ends lost 0 bases and 7 bases respectively, with 2 bases between them. The CDR3 length is 11 residues. CDR1 is SGHRS, CDR2 YFSETQ, per germline.